The 18 T cell receptor beta chains below were found in one sample sequenced in a study of tissue T cells after allogeneic stem cell transplantation (dated by TCRdb to 2022 to 2024). Library generation was performed with the immunoSEQ multiplex PCR assay. In its TCRdb copy, this immuneACCESS table keeps in-frame sequences only and misses some clones. Where compared with another copy, unresolved V genes explain less than half of these, and the others have no known cause. This sample holds 48,000 or so clones; about 73% were observed only once. About 0.7% of the sample is in the top ten clones. Sample: sorted cells pooled from one or two spleens. The receptors were sampled from a pool of C57BL/6 mice in good health.

Of note for this clone: These gene names are mouse names. The DNA ends 1 residue before the CDR3 does, and the rest of the CDR3 is filled in from the germline J gene. The V call is TRBV19, the J call TRBJ2-7; the match to TRBD1 covers 8 bases. Germline CDR1 FNHDT, CDR2 SITEND (reference sequence). The CDR3 totals 13 residues. The ends lost 5 bases at V and 6 bases at J; junction bases unmatched: 7. The CDR3 loop reads CASRPDRVFEQYF. The sequenced CDR3 bases are TGTGCCAGCAGGCCGGACAGGGTTTTTGAACAGTAC.

Concerning this clone itself: The genes and germline here are from mouse. Within the sample, other DNA sequences also encode this same CDR3. Partial CDR3 DNA: TGTGCAAGCAGCTTAGATTGGGGGCAAGACACCCAGTAC. Translated: CASSLDWGQDTQY. The full CDR3 sequence reads CASSLDWGQDTQYF. The chain combines TRBV16 with TRBJ2-5; D is possibly TRBD2 (6 bases). The read is 1 residue too short to cover the CDR3 end, so that end is filled in from the germline J gene. The CDR3 has 14 amino acids. The V and J ends lost 0 bases and 3 bases respectively, with 7 bases between them. Germline CDR1 is SGHSA and CDR2 is FRNQAP.

Worth noting for this clone: The germline and genes are mouse ones. The CDR3 goes on 1 residue after the read ends, and that part is filled in from the germline J gene. The chain combines TRBV13-3 with TRBJ2-5; 9 bases fit TRBD2. Germline V gene data show CDR1 as NNHDY and CDR2 as SYVADS. The CDR3 runs 16 residues. Germline trimming cut 4 bases from V and 2 bases from J; bases unmatched to any gene: 8. The covered CDR3 bases are TGTGCCAGCAGTCATTGGGGGGGCGCGACCCAAGACACCCAGTAC. It is translated as CASSHWGGATQDTQY. The CDR3 in full is CASSHWGGATQDTQYF.

This clone has more than one count but fewer than ten. Gene names and germline refer to mouse. The read is 1 residue too short to cover the CDR3 end, so that end is filled in from the germline J gene. This rearrangement joins TRBV2 to TRBJ1-4; D gene ambiguous. Trimming removed 0 bases at V and 7 bases at J, with 0 bases between. The CDR3 consists of 11 residues. Germline values: CDR1 LGHNA, CDR2 YSYQKL. The CDR3 sequence is CASSQDERLFF. The CDR3 bases that were read are TGTGCCAGCAGCCAAGACGAAAGATTATTT.

A remark on this clone: The gene symbols are mouse symbols. From the germline J gene comes the end of the CDR3, since the read stops 1 residue before it. V gene TRBV15 combines with J gene TRBJ2-5; 7 positions match TRBD1. V gave up 3 bases and J gave up 4 bases; unmatched junction bases: 1. The germline CDR1 and CDR2 sequences are SGHND and FRSKSL. The CDR3 is made up of 13 amino acids. The DNA read from the CDR3 is TGTGCCAGCAGTTTTCAGGGGGAAGACACCCAGTAC. Amino acid sequence: CASSFQGEDTQY. The whole CDR3 reads CASSFQGEDTQYF.

This clone was counted only a few times. Mouse germline and gene names are used. From the germline J gene comes the end of the CDR3, since the read stops 1 residue before it. The V gene is TRBV13-2, the J gene TRBJ2-7; D gene unclear. There are 14 residues in the CDR3. The V gene lost 2 bases and the J gene lost 0 bases, with 9 bases spanning the gap. CDR1 and CDR2 (germline): NNHNN, SYGAGS (reference sequence). The part of the CDR3 DNA that was read is TGTGCCAGCGGTGACTCGACAATCTCCTATGAACAGTAC. Protein sequence: CASGDSTISYEQY. The full CDR3 sequence reads CASGDSTISYEQYF.

About this clone itself: Genes and germline are mouse. The CDR3 end lies 1 residue beyond the end of the read and is filled in from the germline J gene. V usage is TRBV4 and J usage is TRBJ1-4; 12 positions match TRBD1. The V segment lost 4 bases and the J segment 6 bases; nucleotides outside the gene matches: 3. The CDR3 loop spans 15 amino acids. CDR1 is LGHDT and CDR2 is YNNKQL in the germline V gene (reference sequence). CDR3 loop: CASSLGQGADERLFF. The part of the CDR3 DNA that was read is TGTGCCAGCAGCTTGGGACAGGGGGCTGACGAAAGATTATTT.

On this clone: Here the gene names and germline are mouse. The CDR3 is cut off 1 residue early in the read; its end comes from the germline J gene. The rearrangement uses TRBV20 and TRBJ1-5, with TRBD1 identical over 8 bases. The germline CDR1 and CDR2 sequences are GFQATS and STVNSAI. With 5 bases clipped from V and 2 bases from J, the junction kept 2 bases outside the gene matches. The CDR3 is 13 amino acids. CDR3 bases read: TGTGGTGCTGTGACAGGGGACAACCAGGCTCCGCTT. Amino acid sequence: CGAVTGDNQAPL. The CDR3, in full, reads CGAVTGDNQAPLF.

This clone has just one count. The gene names given are mouse names. The observed sequence ends 1 residue before the CDR3 terminus, with the missing tail filled in from the germline J gene. The chain couples TRBV13-1 to TRBJ2-5; D is unclear. Trimming took off 5 bases at V and 0 bases at J, with 7 bases between the two ends. This CDR3 region has 13 residues. In germline, CDR1 is NSHNY, CDR2 SYGAGN. The CDR3 spells CASSLDNQDTQYF. CDR3 DNA, as far as it was read: TGTGCCAGCAGCCTGGACAACCAAGACACCCAGTAC.

A remark on this clone: All gene names here are mouse names. The DNA ends 1 residue before the CDR3 does, and the rest of the CDR3 is filled in from the germline J gene. The gene calls are TRBV13-1 and TRBJ2-7; 11 nucleotides align to TRBD1. From germline, CDR1 is NSHNY and CDR2 SYGAGN. The length of the CDR3 is 14 residues. V lost 3 bases to trimming and J lost 6 bases; unmatched junction nucleotides: 5. The covered CDR3 bases are TGTGCCAGCAGTGCCGGGACAGGGGGGTTTGAACAGTAC. Translation gives CASSAGTGGFEQY. The CDR3 as a whole reads CASSAGTGGFEQYF.

Worth noting for this clone: The gene symbols are mouse symbols. The CDR3 end is not reached by the read, which stops 1 residue before it; the germline J gene fills it in. The chain couples TRBV26 to TRBJ2-2; no clear D gene. Looked up from germline, CDR1 is KGHPV and CDR2 is FQNQEV (reference sequence). V was pared by 3 bases and J by 2 bases, with 7 bases between. CDR3 length: 14 amino acids. CDR3 region: CASSLNTNTGQLYF. The covered CDR3 bases are TGTGCCAGCAGTCTAAACACCAACACCGGGCAGCTCTAC.

A single count supports this clone. Genes and germline come from the mouse. The read ends 1 residue early relative to the CDR3; the germline J gene fills the gap. The gene calls are TRBV20 and TRBJ2-3; D might be TRBD2 (6 bases). The V end was cut by 3 bases, the J end by 0 bases, with 10 bases between. CDR1 is GFQATS and CDR2 is STVNSAI in the germline V gene. The length of the CDR3 is 14 residues. The chain's CDR3 is CGASGGASAETLYF. The sequenced CDR3 bases are TGTGGTGCTAGTGGGGGAGCTAGTGCAGAAACGCTGTAT.

This clone turned up a few times. Mouse germline and gene names are used. The missing CDR3 end, 1 residue past where the read stops, is filled in from the germline J gene. The chain joins TRBV16 to TRBJ2-7; 13 bases are a match to TRBD2. V lost 4 bases, J lost 5 bases, and 2 bases stayed unmatched. CDR3 size: 14 residues. Germline values: CDR1 SGHSA, CDR2 FRNQAP. Here the CDR3 reads CASSSGLGGDEQYF. The sequenced part of the CDR3 DNA is TGTGCAAGCAGCTCGGGACTGGGGGGGGATGAACAGTAC.

In regard to this clone: Mouse names are used for the genes. The read halts 1 residue ahead of the CDR3 end, with the missing end drawn from the germline J gene. The chain carries TRBV13-2 and TRBJ1-1; possibly TRBD1 for D (5 bases). The V end was cut by 0 bases, the J end by 3 bases, with 6 bases between. CDR3 length equals 13 residues. The germline V gene has CDR1 NNHNN and CDR2 SYGAGS (reference sequence). CDR3 DNA (partial): TGTGCCAGCGGTGATGGCAGGGACACAGAAGTCTTC. Translation gives CASGDGRDTEVF. The complete CDR3 sequence is CASGDGRDTEVFF.

This clone was picked up a small number of times. The germline and genes are mouse ones. The read finishes 1 residue shy of the CDR3 end, and the germline J gene is used to complete it. The sample holds other DNA sequences that translate to the same CDR3. V gene TRBV26 combines with J gene TRBJ2-1; no definite D call. V lost 2 bases and J 6 bases, leaving 2 bases between the germline ends. The CDR3 sequence is 11 residues long. In germline, CDR1 is KGHPV, CDR2 FQNQEV (reference sequence). CDR3 DNA (partial): TGTGCCAGCAGTCTGGGTGCTGAGCAGTTC. Amino acids: CASSLGAEQF. The full CDR3 protein is CASSLGAEQFF.

In regard to this clone: Mouse germline and gene names are used. The read terminates 1 residue before the CDR3 end, so the remaining end is supplied by the germline J gene. The gene calls are TRBV13-2 and TRBJ2-7; no definite D call. The ends were cut back, 0 bases at V and 0 bases at J, with 7 bases in the middle. Germline CDR1 NNHNN, CDR2 SYGAGS (reference sequence). The CDR3 consists of 14 residues. The sequenced part of the CDR3 DNA is TGTGCCAGCGGTGATGAGGACGTCTCCTATGAACAGTAC. Its translation: CASGDEDVSYEQY. The entire CDR3 is CASGDEDVSYEQYF.

Worth noting for this clone: The gene names here belong to mouse. From the germline J gene comes the end of the CDR3, since the read stops 1 residue before it. The V gene is TRBV26, the J gene TRBJ1-4; no reliable D call. CDR1 and CDR2 from the germline V gene are KGHPV and FQNQEV (reference sequence). V lost 0 bases and J lost 0, with 5 bases in between. The CDR3 consists of 15 residues. CDR3 loop: CASSLSQFSNERLFF. CDR3 DNA (partial): TGTGCCAGCAGTCTGTCACAATTTTCCAACGAAAGATTATTT.

Notes on this clone: Genes here carry mouse names. Read coverage stops 1 residue before the CDR3 terminus; the germline J gene supplies the remainder. This sample also contains other DNA sequences that code for the same CDR3. V and J are TRBV1 and TRBJ1-3; the D is unclear. Germline V CDR1 and CDR2: NSQYPW, LRSPGD (reference sequence). Trimming took off 3 bases at V and 0 bases at J, with 3 bases between the two ends. This CDR3 contains 13 residues. The CDR3 loop is CTCSADSGNTLYF. Partial CDR3 DNA: TGCACCTGCAGTGCTGATTCTGGAAATACGCTCTAT.